This T cell receptor (beta chain) was observed in a study of technical replicates of blood from several donors. The CDR3 consists of 14 residues. Germline CDR1 reads SGHAT; CDR2 reads FQNNGV. Trimming removed 5 bases from V and 4 bases from J, with 14 bases in between. Clones were read by immunoSEQ multiplex PCR, and TCRdb kept only the in-frame ones, dropping some. The table has 65,000 to 85,000 clones, about 89% seen once. The sequenced sample was T cells isolated from PBMCs. The rearrangement uses TRBV11-2 and TRBJ2-5, with no clear D. This TCR was recovered from a human donor in good health. For the CDR3, the DNA is TGTGCCAGCAGCGCATACCGGGTGGGAGAGACCCAGTACTTC. Its translation is CASSAYRVGETQYF. Complete variable domain (other parts from reference TRBV11-2 and TRBJ2-5): EAGVAQSPRYKIIEKRQSVAFWCNPISGHATLYWYQQILGQGPKLLIQFQNNGVVDDSQLPKDRFSAERLKGVDSTLKIQPAKLEDSAVYLCASSAYRVGETQYFGPGTRLLVL.